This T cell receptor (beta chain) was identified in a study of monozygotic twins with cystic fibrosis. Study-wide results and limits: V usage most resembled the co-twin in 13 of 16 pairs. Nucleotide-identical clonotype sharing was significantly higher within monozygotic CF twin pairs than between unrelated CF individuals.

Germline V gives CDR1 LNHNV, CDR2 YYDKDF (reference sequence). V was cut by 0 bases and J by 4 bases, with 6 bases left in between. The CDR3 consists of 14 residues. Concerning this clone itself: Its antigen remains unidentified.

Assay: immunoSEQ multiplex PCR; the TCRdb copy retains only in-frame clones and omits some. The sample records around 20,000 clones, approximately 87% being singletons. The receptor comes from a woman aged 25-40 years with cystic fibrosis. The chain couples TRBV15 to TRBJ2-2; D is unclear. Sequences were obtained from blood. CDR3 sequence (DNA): TGTGCCACCAGCAGAGATGGCCCCACCGGGGAGCTGTTTTTT. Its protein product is CATSRDGPTGELFF.